This T cell receptor (beta chain) appears in the sequencing data of a study of T-cell reconstitution after alpha-beta-depleted transplantation in children. Comment on this clonotype: What it recognizes is unknown. A read error may explain this, as a much larger clone is one base away.

Study-level points and caveats: Reported findings indicate that, about two months after transplant, alpha-beta T cells came from several hundred expanded clones, which were derived from non-depleted graft cells.

A library of TCRbeta sequences, prepared with unique molecular identifiers, was generated. TCRdb reanalysed the PCR reads using MiXCR and keeps one entry per CDR3 protein. The data hold some 600,000 distinct CDR3 sequences, with about an eighth observed a single time. Germline V gives CDR1 LGHDT, CDR2 YNNKEL (reference sequence). CDR3 length: 15 amino acids. The sequence derives from a male patient between 5 and 17 years old who had a stem cell transplant for acute myeloid leukemia, so the T cells may come from the graft donor. The sequencing here drew on PBMCs, mostly from graft donor cells, taken 360 days after TCRalphabeta/CD19-depleted stem cell transplant. The J gene is TRBJ1-1, the V gene TRBV3-1; a weak D match, TRBD1 (6 bases). CDR3 amino acids: CASSRKTGLNTEALF. CDR3 DNA: TGTGCCAGCAGCCGCAAGACAGGCCTGAACACTGAAGCTCTCTTT.